A selection of T cell receptor beta chains follows, all from one sample in a study of blood T cell repertoires in COVID-19. Generated by immunoSEQ multiplex PCR, the TCRdb table keeps only in-frame clones and is missing some. The repertoire includes hundreds of thousands of clones, more than 65% of them detected once, and 4% sits in the top ten. The sequencing input was peripheral blood. Receptors originate from a middle-aged woman with active or convalescent COVID-19. Both conserved end residues are part of each CDR3. Fields, in order: clone size, V gene, J gene, D gene, CDR3 protein, CDR3 DNA. The D gene is left open where the match is weak. Size tells how often a clone was seen (once, few, many) or the class of an expanded clone, and some rows leave it out.

abundance: few; v_gene: TRBV30; j_gene: TRBJ1-4; d_gene: NA; CDR3aa: CAWSVGQGGEKLFF; CDR3nt: TGTGCCTGGAGTGTAGGTCAGGGTGGTGAAAAACTGTTTTTT
abundance: NA; v_gene: TRBV6-5; j_gene: TRBJ1-1; d_gene: TRBD1; CDR3aa: CASSSGTERAFF; CDR3nt: TGTGCCAGCAGCTCCGGGACAGAAAGGGCTTTCTTT
abundance: NA; v_gene: TRBV5-1; j_gene: TRBJ2-3; d_gene: NA; CDR3aa: CASSFRVTDTQYF; CDR3nt: TGCGCCAGCAGCTTCCGAGTCACAGATACGCAGTATTTT
abundance: NA; v_gene: TRBV5-8; j_gene: TRBJ1-2; d_gene: TRBD1; CDR3aa: CASSQDRESYGYTF; CDR3nt: TGTGCCAGCAGTCAAGACAGGGAGTCCTATGGCTACACCTTC
abundance: once; v_gene: TRBV7-3; j_gene: TRBJ2-1; d_gene: NA; CDR3aa: CASSSRGSQELFF; CDR3nt: TGTGCCAGCAGCTCGAGAGGTTCACAAGAGCTGTTCTTC
abundance: NA; v_gene: TRBV24-1; j_gene: TRBJ2-5; d_gene: NA; CDR3aa: CATSDPGLSETQYF; CDR3nt: TGTGCCACCAGTGATCCGGGACTCAGCGAGACCCAGTACTTC
abundance: NA; v_gene: TRBV19; j_gene: TRBJ1-2; d_gene: NA; CDR3aa: CASSFSNGYGYTF; CDR3nt: TGTGCCAGTAGTTTCTCTAACGGGTATGGCTACACCTTC
abundance: NA; v_gene: TRBV9; j_gene: TRBJ1-1; d_gene: NA; CDR3aa: CASSPEQGTNTEAFF; CDR3nt: TGTGCCAGCAGCCCAGAGCAGGGGACGAACACTGAAGCTTTCTTT
abundance: few; v_gene: TRBV27; j_gene: TRBJ2-2; d_gene: NA; CDR3aa: CASSPRVGELFF; CDR3nt: TGTGCCAGCAGTCCGCGGGTCGGGGAGCTGTTTTTT
abundance: once; v_gene: TRBV5-4; j_gene: TRBJ1-4; d_gene: NA; CDR3aa: CASHSRGATNEKLFF; CDR3nt: TGTGCCAGCCACAGCCGGGGTGCAACTAATGAAAAACTGTTTTTT
abundance: few; v_gene: TRBV5-6; j_gene: TRBJ1-6; d_gene: NA; CDR3aa: CASGRVNSPLHF; CDR3nt: TGTGCCAGCGGGCGAGTTAATTCACCCCTCCACTTT
abundance: once; v_gene: TRBV27; j_gene: TRBJ1-5; d_gene: NA; CDR3aa: CASRAGPGRDQKGAQPQHF; CDR3nt: TGTGCCAGCAGGGCGGGGCCGGGACGGGACCAAAAAGGGGCTCAGCCCCAGCATTTT
abundance: NA; v_gene: TRBV9; j_gene: TRBJ1-1; d_gene: NA; CDR3aa: CASSPSTANTEAFF; CDR3nt: TGTGCCAGCAGCCCATCGACAGCGAACACTGAAGCTTTCTTT
abundance: NA; v_gene: TRBV28; j_gene: TRBJ2-1; d_gene: TRBD2; CDR3aa: CASSLSGSGGLYEQFF; CDR3nt: TGTGCCAGCAGTCTCAGCGGGTCGGGGGGGCTCTATGAGCAGTTCTTC
abundance: NA; v_gene: TRBV27; j_gene: TRBJ1-1; d_gene: NA; CDR3aa: CASSLSGGLNTEAFF; CDR3nt: TGTGCCAGCAGTTTATCGGGGGGTTTGAACACTGAAGCTTTCTTT
abundance: NA; v_gene: TRBV10-2; j_gene: TRBJ1-2; d_gene: TRBD1; CDR3aa: CASSWTGQSYTF; CDR3nt: TGCGCCAGCAGTTGGACGGGACAGAGCTACACCTTC
abundance: NA; v_gene: TRBV25-1; j_gene: TRBJ1-1; d_gene: TRBD1; CDR3aa: CASSAPTGWNTEAFF; CDR3nt: TGTGCCAGCAGTGCCCCGACAGGGTGGAACACTGAAGCTTTCTTT
abundance: NA; v_gene: TRBV7-9; j_gene: TRBJ1-1; d_gene: NA; CDR3aa: CASSLALGGTEAFF; CDR3nt: TGTGCCAGCAGCTTAGCGCTGGGGGGGACTGAAGCTTTCTTT
abundance: NA; v_gene: TRBV7-2; j_gene: TRBJ2-2; d_gene: TRBD2; CDR3aa: CASSLVPSGTGELFF; CDR3nt: TGTGCCAGCAGCTTAGTCCCTAGCGGCACCGGGGAGCTGTTTTTT
abundance: NA; v_gene: TRBV10-2; j_gene: TRBJ1-5; d_gene: NA; CDR3aa: CASSESGHRNQPQHF; CDR3nt: TGCGCCAGCAGTGAGTCGGGACACCGCAATCAGCCCCAGCATTTT
abundance: once; v_gene: TRBV29-1; j_gene: TRBJ1-5; d_gene: TRBD1; CDR3aa: CSVRSGQGPNQPQHF; CDR3nt: TGCAGCGTTCGATCGGGACAGGGCCCCAATCAGCCCCAGCATTTT
abundance: NA; v_gene: TRBV5-1; j_gene: TRBJ1-1; d_gene: NA; CDR3aa: CASSLVSAGATDTEAFF; CDR3nt: TGCGCCAGCAGCTTGGTTTCAGCGGGGGCGACGGACACTGAAGCTTTCTTT
abundance: NA; v_gene: TRBV9; j_gene: TRBJ2-1; d_gene: TRBD1; CDR3aa: CASSGGQLNEQFF; CDR3nt: TGTGCCAGCAGCGGGGGACAGCTCAATGAGCAGTTCTTC
abundance: NA; v_gene: TRBV5-4; j_gene: TRBJ1-1; d_gene: NA; CDR3aa: CASSLAAGVNTEAFF; CDR3nt: TGTGCCAGCAGCTTGGCAGCCGGGGTGAACACTGAAGCTTTCTTT
abundance: once; v_gene: TRBV5-6; j_gene: TRBJ2-7; d_gene: NA; CDR3aa: CASSFLSSYEQYF; CDR3nt: TGTGCCAGCAGCTTCCTCAGCTCCTACGAGCAGTACTTC
abundance: NA; v_gene: TRBV5-1; j_gene: TRBJ1-5; d_gene: TRBD1; CDR3aa: CASSWEGQAYQPQHF; CDR3nt: TGCGCCAGCAGCTGGGAGGGACAGGCCTATCAGCCCCAGCATTTT
abundance: NA; v_gene: TRBV27; j_gene: TRBJ2-1; d_gene: NA; CDR3aa: CASSKGRFYYNEQFF; CDR3nt: TGTGCCAGCAGTAAAGGCAGGTTTTACTACAATGAGCAGTTCTTC
abundance: NA; v_gene: TRBV28; j_gene: TRBJ2-1; d_gene: NA; CDR3aa: CATSEIYTDNEQFF; CDR3nt: TGTGCCACCAGCGAAATATATACGGACAATGAGCAGTTCTTC
abundance: NA; v_gene: TRBV5-6; j_gene: TRBJ1-1; d_gene: TRBD1; CDR3aa: CASSTLTGLTEAFF; CDR3nt: TGTGCCAGCAGCACCCTGACAGGGCTGACTGAAGCTTTCTTT
abundance: NA; v_gene: TRBV12-3/TRBV12-4; j_gene: TRBJ1-5; d_gene: TRBD1; CDR3aa: CASNRGSNQPQHF; CDR3nt: TGTGCCAGCAACAGGGGAAGCAATCAGCCCCAGCATTTT
abundance: NA; v_gene: TRBV5-4; j_gene: TRBJ2-5; d_gene: TRBD2; CDR3aa: CASSSGLAGGGVQETQYF; CDR3nt: TGTGCCAGCAGCTCCGGACTAGCGGGGGGCGGAGTTCAAGAGACCCAGTACTTC
abundance: NA; v_gene: TRBV6-6; j_gene: TRBJ2-7; d_gene: NA; CDR3aa: CASSYGAGRKYEQYF; CDR3nt: TGTGCCAGCAGTTACGGGGCAGGGAGGAAGTACGAGCAGTACTTC
abundance: NA; v_gene: TRBV7-8; j_gene: TRBJ1-1; d_gene: TRBD1; CDR3aa: CASSPDRVRAEAFF; CDR3nt: TGTGCCAGCAGCCCTGACAGGGTGAGGGCCGAAGCTTTCTTT
abundance: NA; v_gene: TRBV6-1; j_gene: TRBJ2-1; d_gene: TRBD1; CDR3aa: CASSEWTGRYNEQFF; CDR3nt: TGTGCCAGCAGTGAATGGACAGGAAGATACAATGAGCAGTTCTTC
abundance: NA; v_gene: TRBV7-2; j_gene: TRBJ1-5; d_gene: NA; CDR3aa: CASSLMVGHNQPQHF; CDR3nt: TGTGCCAGCAGCTTAATGGTGGGGCACAATCAGCCCCAGCATTTT
abundance: NA; v_gene: TRBV20-1; j_gene: TRBJ1-2; d_gene: TRBD1; CDR3aa: CSGVRTGGFLF; CDR3nt: TGCAGTGGCGTTCGGACAGGGGGTTTCCTCTTC
abundance: NA; v_gene: TRBV28; j_gene: TRBJ1-1; d_gene: NA; CDR3aa: CASSRPGSNEAFF; CDR3nt: TGTGCCAGCAGCCGCCCCGGTTCCAATGAAGCTTTCTTT
abundance: NA; v_gene: TRBV19; j_gene: TRBJ1-2; d_gene: NA; CDR3aa: CASSGLNYGYTF; CDR3nt: TGTGCCAGTTCGGGACTGAACTATGGCTACACCTTC
abundance: NA; v_gene: TRBV3-1/TRBV3-2; j_gene: TRBJ2-5; d_gene: TRBD2; CDR3aa: CASSQTSGQETQYF; CDR3nt: TGTGCCAGCAGCCAAACTAGCGGTCAAGAGACCCAGTACTTC
abundance: few; v_gene: TRBV7-9; j_gene: TRBJ2-1; d_gene: NA; CDR3aa: CASPVSTYNEQFF; CDR3nt: TGTGCAAGCCCGGTGTCAACCTACAATGAGCAGTTCTTC
abundance: NA; v_gene: TRBV5-1; j_gene: TRBJ2-7; d_gene: NA; CDR3aa: CASSLGGFSYEQYF; CDR3nt: TGCGCCAGCAGCTTGGGAGGGTTCTCCTACGAGCAGTACTTC
abundance: few; v_gene: TRBV12-3/TRBV12-4; j_gene: TRBJ1-3; d_gene: NA; CDR3aa: CASSTGPGNTIYF; CDR3nt: TGTGCCAGCAGTACAGGGCCCGGAAACACCATATATTTT
abundance: NA; v_gene: TRBV5-3; j_gene: TRBJ2-5; d_gene: TRBD2; CDR3aa: CARSFGGAHETQYF; CDR3nt: TGTGCCAGAAGCTTCGGGGGGGCCCATGAGACCCAGTACTTC
abundance: NA; v_gene: TRBV5-1; j_gene: TRBJ2-3; d_gene: TRBD2; CDR3aa: CASSLAGGPGETQYF; CDR3nt: TGCGCCAGCAGCTTGGCGGGGGGGCCGGGGGAGACGCAGTATTTT
abundance: NA; v_gene: TRBV5-1; j_gene: TRBJ2-2; d_gene: NA; CDR3aa: CASSLVQGGTGELFF; CDR3nt: TGCGCCAGCAGCTTGGTGCAGGGAGGCACCGGGGAGCTGTTTTTT